The 21 T cell receptor beta chains presented below share a single source sample, sequenced in a study of cytotoxic CD8 clonotypes in ibrutinib-treated CLL. Data came from immunoSEQ multiplex PCR; TCRdb stores just in-frame clones and leaves some out. The sample has some 300,000 clones; around four fifths are singletons. This specimen consisted of PBMCs, obtained before ibrutinib treatment. These receptors were obtained from a human donor with chronic lymphocytic leukemia.

As concerns this clone: Other DNA sequences in the sample encode the same CDR3. The V gene is TRBV7-8, the J gene TRBJ1-1, with D unclear. CDR1 SGHVS and CDR2 FQNEAQ come from the germline V gene. The CDR3 totals 13 residues. V lost 6 bases and J lost 0, with 8 bases in between. CDR3 in amino acids: CASSLGMNTEAFF. Written as DNA, the CDR3 is TGTGCCAGCAGTCTAGGGATGAACACTGAAGCTTTCTTT.

This chain uses TRBV29-1 with TRBJ1-1; a weak D match, TRBD1 (5 bases). The CDR3 extends over 14 amino acids. Germline loops: CDR1 SQVTM, CDR2 ANQGSEA. Trimming removed 7 bases from V and 3 bases from J, with 18 bases in between. This CDR3 is CSGLHPGRHTEAFF. The CDR3, as DNA: TGCAGCGGACTCCACCCGGGGCGGCACACTGAAGCTTTCTTT.

The chain links TRBV5-1 to TRBJ2-7, with TRBD2 matching 8 bases. CDR3 length: 17 residues. The V and J ends lost 3 bases and 2 bases, in that order; junction bases with no gene match: 13. The V gene's germline CDR1 is SGHRS and CDR2 YFSETQ. The CDR3 reads CASSSPPGQRGTYEQYF. In nucleotides, the CDR3 is TGCGCCAGCAGCTCACCGCCGGGCCAGCGGGGGACCTACGAGCAGTACTTC.

This clone appeared a few times. V and J are TRBV7-8 and TRBJ2-7; no clear D gene. Germline CDR1 and CDR2: SGHVS and FQNEAQ. V was clipped by 3 bases and J by 6 bases, with 6 bases between them. The CDR3 sequence is 11 residues long. CDR3 bases: TGTGCCAGCAGCTTGTCGGGCGAGCAGTACTTC. This gives the protein CASSLSGEQYF.

J is TRBJ2-1 and V is TRBV9; 7 bases agree with TRBD2. Germline-derived CDR1 and CDR2 are SGDLS and YYNGEE. This CDR3 spans 14 amino acids. The V and J ends lost 2 bases and 9 bases, in that order; junction bases with no gene match: 8. The CDR3 sequence is CASSVAGVSGEQFF. CDR3 nucleotide sequence: TGTGCCAGCAGCGTTGCGGGAGTTTCCGGTGAGCAGTTCTTC.

The J gene is TRBJ2-7, the V gene TRBV18; D remains unclear. The length of the CDR3 is 15 residues. Trimming cost V 2 bases and J 0 bases, with 11 bases left between them. Germline V CDR1 and CDR2: KGHSH, LQKENI. Here the CDR3 reads CASSPVSVISYEQYF. The CDR3 DNA reads TGTGCCAGCTCACCAGTCTCTGTCATCTCCTACGAGCAGTACTTC.

The chain employs TRBV15 and TRBJ2-7, with D unresolved. This CDR3 contains 13 residues. Between the trimmed V and J ends, which lost 2 bases and 3 bases, there was a span of 8 bases. Germline CDR1 LNHNV, CDR2 YYDKDF (reference sequence). This CDR3 is CATSRRLSYEQYF. The CDR3 DNA reads as TGTGCCACCAGCAGAAGGTTGAGCTACGAGCAGTACTTC.

The DNA for the CDR3 is TGTGCCAGCAGCAAAGACCCGGGACAGCAAGAGACCCAGTACTTC. Residues: CASSKDPGQQETQYF. The J gene is TRBJ2-5, the V gene TRBV5-6; 7 bases map to TRBD1. CDR1 is SGHDT and CDR2 is YYEEEE in the germline V gene. The CDR3 loop spans 15 amino acids. V gave up 4 bases and J gave up 2 bases; unmatched junction bases: 8.

CDR3 DNA: TGTGCCAGCAGGGTGACAGGGTTCTCTGGAAACACCATATATTTT. Its translation is CASRVTGFSGNTIYF. This chain links TRBV2 with TRBJ1-3; TRBD1 matches 7 bases. V gave up 6 bases and J gave up 0 bases; unmatched junction bases: 5. The CDR3 runs to 15 residues. From germline, CDR1 is SNHLY and CDR2 FYNNEI.

The sample holds a few counts of this clone. The gene calls are TRBV2 and TRBJ1-5; TRBD1 matches 9 bases. This CDR3 comprises 17 residues. V shed 3 bases and J 4 bases; nucleotides not matched to a gene: 10. Germline CDR1 is SNHLY and CDR2 is FYNNEI. The CDR3: CASSDGLWTGENQPQHF. The CDR3 nucleotides are TGTGCCAGCAGTGATGGACTGTGGACAGGGGAGAATCAGCCCCAGCATTTT.

The chain links TRBV7-2 to TRBJ2-1; 12 bases are shared with TRBD2. Germline lookup yields CDR1 SGHTA and CDR2 FQGNSA. J gave up 8 bases and V 5 bases, and 10 bases lay outside the gene matches. The CDR3 loop spans 16 amino acids. The CDR3 DNA follows: TGTGCCAGCAGCCACAGACTAGCGGGAGTTTCATATGAGCAGTTCTTC. Translating it yields CASSHRLAGVSYEQFF.

The CDR3 protein is CASRYSGGTNTDTQYF. CDR3 nucleotide sequence: TGTGCCAGCAGATACTCAGGGGGAACAAACACAGATACGCAGTATTTT. The rearrangement joins TRBV7-2 to TRBJ2-3; 7 bases map to TRBD1. V gave up 6 bases and J gave up 2 bases; unmatched junction bases: 11. The CDR3 has 16 amino acids. In germline, CDR1 is SGHTA, CDR2 FQGNSA.

V and J are TRBV30 and TRBJ1-2; D gene ambiguous. The germline CDR1 and CDR2 sequences are GTSNPN and SVGIG (reference sequence). Trimming cost V 1 base and J 4 bases, with 13 bases left between them. The CDR3 totals 14 residues. The CDR3 region is CAWSAQRGFYGYTF. The CDR3 DNA follows: TGTGCCTGGAGTGCGCAGCGGGGATTCTATGGCTACACCTTC.

The chain links TRBV9 to TRBJ2-2; 7 bases align to TRBD2. Trimming took 7 bases from V and 4 from J; bases not matched to a gene: 10. The CDR3 runs 15 residues. Germline CDR1 SGDLS, CDR2 YYNGEE. DNA of the CDR3: TGTGCCAGCTCGGGATCTAGCGGTCGCACCGGGGAGCTGTTTTTT. Residues: CASSGSSGRTGELFF.

The chain carries TRBV7-8 and TRBJ2-3; D is undetermined. The CDR3 has 14 residues. Germline V gives CDR1 SGHVS, CDR2 FQNEAQ. V was shortened by 5 bases and J by 1 base, with 10 bases between the two germline ends. CDR3 in DNA: TGTGCCAGCAGCCGTACTAAGCGCACAGATACGCAGTATTTT. It encodes CASSRTKRTDTQYF.

The chain uses TRBV9 and TRBJ2-1; D may be TRBD2 (6 bases). CDR3 size: 15 residues. V was trimmed by 0 bases and J by 9 bases, leaving 16 bases between them. The germline CDR1 and CDR2 sequences are SGDLS and YYNGEE. DNA for the CDR3: TGTGCCAGCAGCGTAGGACTAGAAAGTTTTCGTGAGCAGTTCTTC. Encoded protein: CASSVGLESFREQFF. Variable domain in full (rest from reference TRBV9 and TRBJ2-1): DSGVTQTPKHLITATGQRVTLRCSPRSGDLSVYWYQQSLDQGLQFLIQYYNGEERAKGNILERFSAQQFPDLHSELNLSSLELGDSALYFCASSVGLESFREQFFGPGTRLTVL.

This clone was detected only once. The J gene is TRBJ2-2, the V gene TRBV29-1; TRBD2 matches 14 bases. The ends lost 6 bases at V and 2 bases at J; junction bases unmatched: 5. The CDR3 runs 16 residues. Germline V gene data show CDR1 as SQVTM and CDR2 as ANQGSEA. The CDR3 bases are TGCAGCGTCACGACTAGCGGGAGGGCTAACACCGGGGAGCTGTTTTTT. Translating gives CSVTTSGRANTGELFF.

This chain links TRBV15 with TRBJ1-5, with no clear D. This CDR3 has 15 amino acids. In germline, CDR1 is LNHNV, CDR2 YYDKDF (reference sequence). With 0 bases removed from V and 5 bases from J, the gap between germline ends came to 11 bases. The CDR3 DNA sequence: TGTGCCACCAGCAGAGACCTAGTCTCTGATCAGCCCCAGCATTTT. It yields the protein CATSRDLVSDQPQHF. The full variable domain, rest sourced from reference TRBV15 and TRBJ1-5, is DAMVIQNPRYQVTQFGKPVTLSCSQTLNHNVMYWYQQKSSQAPKLLFHYYDKDFNNEADTPDNFQSRRPNTSFCFLDIRSPGLGDTAMYLCATSRDLVSDQPQHFGDGTRLSIL.

The J gene is TRBJ2-1, the V gene TRBV5-6; weak D call: TRBD2 (6 bases). Trimming took off 2 bases at V and 6 bases at J, with 18 bases between the two ends. This CDR3 region has 16 residues. In germline, CDR1 is SGHDT, CDR2 YYEEEE. This chain's CDR3 is CASSFFGGSLGNEQFF. The DNA of the CDR3 is TGTGCCAGCAGCTTTTTTGGAGGGTCCCTGGGCAATGAGCAGTTCTTC.

This chain uses TRBV7-2 with TRBJ2-5; D is uncertain. The CDR3 runs to 13 residues. Between the trimmed V and J ends, which lost 5 bases and 7 bases, there was a span of 14 bases. Germline V gene sequence: CDR1 SGHTA, CDR2 FQGNSA. CDR3 DNA: TGTGCCAGCAGCCCCTCTAGAGTTGGGACCCAGTACTTC. Protein product: CASSPSRVGTQYF.

The chain links TRBV30 to TRBJ2-5; D is ambiguous. Per the germline V gene, CDR1 is GTSNPN and CDR2 is SVGIG (reference sequence). The CDR3 totals 13 residues. V was clipped by 4 bases and J by 1 base, with 10 bases between them. The CDR3 spells CAWIRPFQETQYF. Written as DNA, the CDR3 is TGTGCCTGGATACGCCCCTTCCAAGAGACCCAGTACTTC.